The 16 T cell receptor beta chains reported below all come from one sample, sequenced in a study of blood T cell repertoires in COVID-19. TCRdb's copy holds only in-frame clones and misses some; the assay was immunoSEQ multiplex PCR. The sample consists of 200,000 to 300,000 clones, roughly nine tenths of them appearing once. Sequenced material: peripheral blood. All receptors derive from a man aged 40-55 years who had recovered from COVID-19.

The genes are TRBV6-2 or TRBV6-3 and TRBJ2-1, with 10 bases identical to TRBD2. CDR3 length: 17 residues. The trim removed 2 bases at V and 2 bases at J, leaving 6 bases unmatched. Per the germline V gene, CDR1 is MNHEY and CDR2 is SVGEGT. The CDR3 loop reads CASSYGGAGGPYNEQFF. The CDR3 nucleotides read TGTGCCAGCAGTTACGGGGGAGCGGGAGGGCCCTACAATGAGCAGTTCTTC.

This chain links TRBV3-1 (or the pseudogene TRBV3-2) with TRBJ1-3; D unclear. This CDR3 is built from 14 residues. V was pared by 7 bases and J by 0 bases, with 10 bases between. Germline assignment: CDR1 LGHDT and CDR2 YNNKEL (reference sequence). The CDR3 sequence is CASTLGVSGNTIYF. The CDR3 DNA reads TGTGCCAGCACCCTGGGAGTCTCTGGAAACACCATATATTTT.

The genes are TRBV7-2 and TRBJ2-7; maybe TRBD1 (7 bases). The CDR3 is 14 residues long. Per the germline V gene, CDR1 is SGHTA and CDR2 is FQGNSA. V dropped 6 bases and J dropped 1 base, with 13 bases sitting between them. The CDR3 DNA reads TGTGCCAGCAGGCCAGGGGGGTCGTCCTACGAGCAGTACTTC. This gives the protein CASRPGGSSYEQYF.

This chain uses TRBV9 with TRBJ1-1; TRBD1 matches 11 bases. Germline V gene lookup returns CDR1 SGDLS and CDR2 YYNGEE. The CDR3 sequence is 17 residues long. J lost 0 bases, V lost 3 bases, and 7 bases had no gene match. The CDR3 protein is CASSGGQGGALNTEAFF. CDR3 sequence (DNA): TGTGCCAGCAGCGGGGGACAGGGGGGCGCCTTGAACACTGAAGCTTTCTTT.

CDR3 protein: CASNAGGGGRGHNEQFF. The CDR3 DNA follows: TGCGCCAGCAATGCCGGCGGGGGCGGGAGGGGGCACAATGAGCAGTTCTTC. The V call is TRBV5-1, the J call TRBJ2-1; 9 nucleotides match TRBD2. Trimming at V came to 6 bases and at J to 5 bases, leaving 15 bases not matched to a gene. This CDR3 comprises 17 residues. CDR1 and CDR2 (germline): SGHRS, YFSETQ. The whole variable domain, remainder taken from reference TRBV5-1 and TRBJ2-1, is KAGVTQTPRYLIKTRGQQVTLSCSPISGHRSVSWYQQTPGQGLQFLFEYFSETQRNKGNFPGRFSGRQFSNSRSEMNVSTLELGDSALYLCASNAGGGGRGHNEQFFGPGTRLTVL.

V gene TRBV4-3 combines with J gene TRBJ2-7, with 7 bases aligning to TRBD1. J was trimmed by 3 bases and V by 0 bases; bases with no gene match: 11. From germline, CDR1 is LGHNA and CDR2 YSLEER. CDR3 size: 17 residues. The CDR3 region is CASSQDRLTGTIYEQYF. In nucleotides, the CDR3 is TGCGCCAGCAGCCAAGATCGTCTGACAGGGACGATCTACGAGCAGTACTTC.

CDR3: CATVLWDRGTYEQYF. The CDR3 DNA reads as TGTGCCACCGTTCTGTGGGACAGGGGGACCTACGAGCAGTACTTC. The chain recombines TRBV6-5 with TRBJ2-7, with 11 bases aligning to TRBD1. This CDR3 is built from 15 residues. Germline-derived CDR1 and CDR2 are MNHEY and SVGAGI. V shed 10 bases and J 2 bases; nucleotides not matched to a gene: 10.

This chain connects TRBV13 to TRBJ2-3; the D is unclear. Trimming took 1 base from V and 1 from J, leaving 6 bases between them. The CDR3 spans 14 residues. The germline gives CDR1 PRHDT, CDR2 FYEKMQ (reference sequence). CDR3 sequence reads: CASSLVAGTDTQYF. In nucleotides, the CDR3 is TGTGCCAGCAGCTTAGTGGCAGGCACAGATACGCAGTATTTT. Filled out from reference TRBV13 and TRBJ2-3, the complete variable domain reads AAGVIQSPRHLIKEKRETATLKCYPIPRHDTVYWYQQGPGQDPQFLISFYEKMQSDKGSIPDRFSAQQFSDYHSELNMSSLELGDSALYFCASSLVAGTDTQYFGPGTRLTVL.

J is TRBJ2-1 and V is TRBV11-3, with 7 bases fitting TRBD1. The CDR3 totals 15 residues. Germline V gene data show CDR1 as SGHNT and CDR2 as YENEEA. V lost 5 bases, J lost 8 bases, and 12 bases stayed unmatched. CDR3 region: CASSRGGSAGDEQFF. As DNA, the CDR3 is TGTGCCAGCAGCCGAGGGGGCTCGGCGGGCGATGAGCAGTTCTTC.

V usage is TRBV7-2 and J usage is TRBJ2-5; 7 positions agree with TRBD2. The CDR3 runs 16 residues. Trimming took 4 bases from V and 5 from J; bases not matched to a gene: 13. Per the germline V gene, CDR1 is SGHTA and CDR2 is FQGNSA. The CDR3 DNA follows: TGTGCCAGCAGCTGGGGGGAGCTAGCGGCGTGGGAGACCCAGTACTTC. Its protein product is CASSWGELAAWETQYF.

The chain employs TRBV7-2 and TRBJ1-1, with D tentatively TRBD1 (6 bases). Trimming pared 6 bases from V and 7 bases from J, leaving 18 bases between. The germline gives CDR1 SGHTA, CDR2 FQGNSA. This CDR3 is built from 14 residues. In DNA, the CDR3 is TGTGCCAGCAGTTTACAGGGTGTCGCCGATGAAGCTTTCTTT. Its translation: CASSLQGVADEAFF.

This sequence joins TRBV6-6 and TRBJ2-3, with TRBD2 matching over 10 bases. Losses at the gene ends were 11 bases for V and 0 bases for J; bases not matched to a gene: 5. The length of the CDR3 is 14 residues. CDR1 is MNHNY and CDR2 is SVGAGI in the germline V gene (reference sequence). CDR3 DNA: TGTGCCGCTCGGGGACTAGCGAGCACAGATACGCAGTATTTT. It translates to CAARGLASTDTQYF.

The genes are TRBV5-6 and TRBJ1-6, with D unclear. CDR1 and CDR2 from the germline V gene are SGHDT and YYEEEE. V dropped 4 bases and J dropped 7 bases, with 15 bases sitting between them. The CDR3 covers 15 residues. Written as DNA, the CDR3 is TGTGCCAGCAGCACTTTTGGGGAGTGGAATTCACCCCTCCACTTT. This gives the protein CASSTFGEWNSPLHF.

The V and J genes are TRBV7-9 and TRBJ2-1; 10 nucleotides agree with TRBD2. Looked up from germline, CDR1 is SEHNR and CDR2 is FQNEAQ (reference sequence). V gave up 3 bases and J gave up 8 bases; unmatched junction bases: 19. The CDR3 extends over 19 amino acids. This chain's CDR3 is CASSLFVLAGVKKGYEQFF. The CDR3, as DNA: TGTGCCAGCAGCTTGTTTGTGCTAGCGGGGGTCAAAAAGGGCTATGAGCAGTTCTTC.

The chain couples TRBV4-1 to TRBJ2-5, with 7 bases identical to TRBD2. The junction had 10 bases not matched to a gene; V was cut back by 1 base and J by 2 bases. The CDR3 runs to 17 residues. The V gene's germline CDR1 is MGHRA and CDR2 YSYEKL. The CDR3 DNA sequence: TGCGCCAGCAGCCAAGCCCCCTCTACTAGCGTACAAGAGACCCAGTACTTC. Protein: CASSQAPSTSVQETQYF.

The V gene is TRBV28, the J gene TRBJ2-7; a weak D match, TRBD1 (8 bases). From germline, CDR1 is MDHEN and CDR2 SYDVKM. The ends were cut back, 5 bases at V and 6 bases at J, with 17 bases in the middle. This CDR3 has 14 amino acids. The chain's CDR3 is CASSPPTGGGEQYF. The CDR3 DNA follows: TGTGCCAGCAGTCCCCCAACAGGGGGGGGCGAGCAGTACTTC.